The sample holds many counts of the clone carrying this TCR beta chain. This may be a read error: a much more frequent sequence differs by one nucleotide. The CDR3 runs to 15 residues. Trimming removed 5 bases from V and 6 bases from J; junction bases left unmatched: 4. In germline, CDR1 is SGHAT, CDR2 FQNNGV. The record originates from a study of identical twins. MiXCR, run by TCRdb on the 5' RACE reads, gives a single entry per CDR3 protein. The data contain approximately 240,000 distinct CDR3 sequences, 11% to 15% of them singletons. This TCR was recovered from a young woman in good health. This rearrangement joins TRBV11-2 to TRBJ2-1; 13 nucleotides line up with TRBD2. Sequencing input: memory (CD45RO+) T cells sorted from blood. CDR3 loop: CASSPWTSGGNEQFF. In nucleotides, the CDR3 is TGTGCCAGCAGCCCCTGGACTAGCGGGGGCAATGAGCAGTTCTTC.